Below, one T cell receptor beta chain is given with its context. The CDR3 is 15 residues long. Germline V gives CDR1 SNHLY, CDR2 FYNNEI. After removal of 5 bases from V and 8 bases from J, the junction contained 10 bases not matched to a gene. Stated treatment: around 19 received Ad26.COV2.S at low or high dose, single or two shots; about five received placebo; per-sample allocation not given. Material that was analyzed had been drawn on day 63 after the first vaccine or placebo injection. This adult donor, from Boston, was 18-55 years old. The vaccine delivered Wuhan-strain SARS-CoV-2 spike through an Ad26 vector. Data came from immunoSEQ multiplex PCR; TCRdb stores just in-frame clones and leaves some out. The data show 350,000 to 400,000 clones, roughly nine tenths seen once. This sample is part of a study of Ad26.COV2.S vaccination and SARS-CoV-2 variants. Study-level information: Ad26.COV2.S, an intramuscular injection, was given once or twice 56 days apart.

The chain carries TRBV2 and TRBJ1-4, with 8 bases fitting TRBD1. This TCR derives from a person aged 18-60 years who received the Ad26.COV2.S COVID-19 vaccine or a placebo. The specimen was peripheral blood, collected in a trial of Ad26.COV2.S vaccine versus placebo. CDR3 sequence (DNA): TGTGCCAGCAGTCAAGACAGGGGCGGGCCCGAAAAACTGTTTTTT. Its protein product is CASSQDRGGPEKLFF. Together with reference TRBV2 and TRBJ1-4, the CDR3 gives the full variable domain: EPEVTQTPSHQVTQMGQEVILRCVPISNHLYFYWYRQILGQKVEFLVSFYNNEISEKSEIFDDQFSVERPDGSNFTLKIRSTKLEDSAMYFCASSQDRGGPEKLFFGSGTQLSVL.